This T cell receptor (beta chain) was captured in a study of tumor-infiltrating lymphocytes in primary liver carcinoma. Study details: Patients underwent resection of primary liver carcinoma.

CDR3 length: 13 residues. Germline CDR1 and CDR2: SGHNT and YYREEE (reference sequence). The blood RNA (from unsorted whole blood) was obtained, and germline DNA was also extracted. As to this clonotype: Mismatch with germline at one junction end may stem from a read error.

TCR beta cDNA came from roughly 550 ng total RNA, primed with a constant-region primer. TCR beta libraries came from three nested multiplex PCR rounds using slightly modified ARM-PCR. With TRBV1-TRBV30 forward primers and a C-beta reverse primer, the first two PCR rounds were run for 9 to 10 cycles each. Each CDR3 protein is one row after TCRdb ran MiXCR on the multiplex PCR reads. This table has about 320,000 distinct CDR3 sequences, approximately 65% appearing once. Material for sequencing was peripheral blood. This TCR was sampled from a middle-aged man with primary liver carcinoma and hepatitis B virus infection. The chain links TRBV5-4 to TRBJ2-1, with D possibly being TRBD2 (5 bases). The CDR3 spells CACSLRGYNEQFF. CDR3 nucleotide sequence: TGTGCCTGCAGCTTACGGGGTTACAATGAGCAGTTCTTC. Filled out from reference TRBV5-4 and TRBJ2-1, the complete variable domain reads ETGVTQSPTHLIKTRGQQVTLRCSSQSGHNTVSWYQQALGQGPQFIFQYYREEENGRGNFPPRFSGLQFPNYSSELNVNALELDDSALYLCACSLRGYNEQFFGPGTRLTVL.